These 23 T cell receptor beta chains share one sample of origin, sequenced in a study of CD8+CD57+ T cells in acquired aplastic anemia. Genomic DNA, the template, was used for profiling of the TCR beta VDJ and CDR3. In TCRdb, the reads were re-called with MiXCR into one record per CDR3 protein. Among 250,000 to 350,000 distinct CDR3 sequences, 45% to 70% were seen once, and the ten largest hold around 8%. Sequencing was done on a sample of sorted CD4+, CD8+, or CD8+CD57+ T cells (not recorded which) from PBMCs. The receptors derive from a human donor with severe aplastic anemia or a healthy control (not recorded which).

Of note for this clonotype: The missing conserved phenylalanine or tryptophan at the end of this CDR3 makes a read error likely. The chain links TRBV15 to TRBJ2-1; D may correspond to TRBD1 or TRBD2 (6 bases each). Germline V gene lookup returns CDR1 LNHNV and CDR2 YYDKDF (reference sequence). This CDR3 is built from 16 residues. CDR3 sequence reads: CATSSGGPSSHNEQFL. CDR3 coding DNA: TGTGCCACCAGCAGCGGGGGCCCGAGCTCCCACAATGAGCAGTTCCTC.

This clonotype was detected many times. The rearrangement links TRBV5-1 to TRBJ2-5, with 7 nucleotides matching TRBD1. The CDR3 length is 15 residues. The V segment lost 1 base and the J segment 1 base; nucleotides outside the gene matches: 4. The germline V gene has CDR1 SGHRS and CDR2 YFSETQ. CDR3 DNA sequence: TGCGCCAGCAGCTTGTCGGGACAGAGCCAAGAGACCCAGTACTTC. The encoded protein is CASSLSGQSQETQYF.

This clonotype has just a few counts. The chain carries TRBV7-3 and TRBJ2-1; D is perhaps TRBD2 (5 bases). The CDR3 has 14 residues. Germline CDR1 is SGHTA and CDR2 is FQGTGA. The ends were cut back, 5 bases at V and 3 bases at J, with 11 bases in the middle. DNA for the CDR3: TGTGCCAGCAGCCAAGGAGGTGGCTACAATGAGCAGTTCTTC. It yields the protein CASSQGGGYNEQFF.

This clonotype was recorded a few times. The V gene is TRBV5-5, the J gene TRBJ2-3; TRBD2 matches at 7 bases. The CDR3 runs to 14 residues. J lost 6 bases, V lost 2 bases, and 6 bases had no gene match. Germline CDR1 reads SGHKS; CDR2 reads YYEKEE (reference sequence). DNA for the CDR3: TGTGCCAGCAGCTTAGATGGGAGGGCCGATACGCAGTATTTT. It encodes CASSLDGRADTQYF.

This clonotype was found once. The rearrangement uses TRBV10-1 and TRBJ1-2, with D tentatively TRBD1 (5 bases). Germline CDR1 reads WNHNN; CDR2 reads SYGVQD (reference sequence). Trimming left V 8 bases short and J 5 bases short, with 18 bases between. The CDR3 is 14 residues long. Here the CDR3 reads CASPKSTVDYGYTF. CDR3 nucleotide sequence: TGCGCCAGCCCTAAATCGACAGTGGATTATGGCTACACCTTC.

This clonotype was found a few times. In DNA, the CDR3 is TGTGCCAGCAGGCTGGGCACTGAAGCTTTCTTT. Amino acids: CASRLGTEAFF. The V call is TRBV12-3 or TRBV12-4, the J call TRBJ1-1; D is unresolved. CDR3 length equals 11 residues. V shed 6 bases and J shed 4 bases, with 6 bases lying between them.

This clonotype turned up a few times. The chain recombines TRBV5-8 with TRBJ1-6; no firm D call. This CDR3 region has 14 residues. Per the germline V gene, CDR1 is SGHTS and CDR2 is YDEGEE. V dropped 0 bases and J dropped 7 bases, with 8 bases sitting between them. The DNA of the CDR3 is TGTGCCAGCAGCTTGGGACATGAGAATTCACCCCTCCACTTT. It specifies CASSLGHENSPLHF.

This clonotype has ten or more counts. The chain employs TRBV24-1 and TRBJ2-1; TRBD1 might be the D (6 bases). The CDR3 runs to 12 residues. V lost 6 bases, J lost 7 bases, and 9 bases lay in between. Germline assignment: CDR1 KGHDR and CDR2 SFDVKD. The CDR3 nucleotides are TGTGCCACCAGTCGTACAGGGAATGAGCAGTTCTTC. Protein: CATSRTGNEQFF.

There are a few counts of this clonotype. The CDR3 protein is CATSRDTLAVNNEQFF. The CDR3 DNA is TGTGCCACCAGCAGAGATACACTAGCGGTGAACAATGAGCAGTTCTTC. J is TRBJ2-1 and V is TRBV15, with 8 positions matching TRBD2. V was clipped by 0 bases and J by 5 bases; unmatched bases: 6. This CDR3 comprises 16 residues. CDR1 LNHNV and CDR2 YYDKDF come from the germline V gene (reference sequence). Drawing the rest from reference TRBV15 and TRBJ2-1, the complete variable domain is DAMVIQNPRYQVTQFGKPVTLSCSQTLNHNVMYWYQQKSSQAPKLLFHYYDKDFNNEADTPDNFQSRRPNTSFCFLDIRSPGLGDTAMYLCATSRDTLAVNNEQFFGPGTRLTVL.

This clonotype occurred once. Since a much larger clone is just one base distant, this may be a read error. The chain is built from TRBV27 and TRBJ1-2; maybe TRBD1 (6 bases). This CDR3 has 12 amino acids. Germline values: CDR1 MNHEY, CDR2 SMNVEV (reference sequence). The CDR3 spells CAISFQGGGYTF. The CDR3 coding sequence is TGTGCCATCAGTTTTCAAGGGGGAGGCTACACCTTC.

V gene TRBV7-2 combines with J gene TRBJ1-6; D gene unclear. The CDR3 spans 14 residues. Per the germline V gene, CDR1 is SGHTA and CDR2 is FQGNSA. Trimming took 7 bases from V and 7 from J, leaving 14 bases between them. This CDR3 reads CASTPYRANSPLHF. In nucleotides, the CDR3 is TGTGCCAGCACCCCGTATAGGGCAAATTCACCCCTCCACTTT.

The sample holds a few counts of this clonotype. The chain is built from TRBV7-2 and TRBJ1-5; tentatively, D is TRBD1 (5 bases). The length of the CDR3 is 15 residues. Trimming stripped 0 bases from V and 14 bases from J, with 20 bases between. Germline-derived CDR1 and CDR2 are SGHTA and FQGNSA. CDR3 DNA: TGTGCCAGCAGCTTAGCACTAGCGGGGGGAGCCTACGAGCATTTT. This encodes CASSLALAGGAYEHF.

This rearrangement joins TRBV29-1 to TRBJ1-5; 7 bases align to TRBD1. Germline CDR1 reads SQVTM; CDR2 reads ANQGSEA. The ends lost 6 bases at V and 1 base at J; junction bases unmatched: 3. This CDR3 spans 13 amino acids. DNA of the CDR3: TGCAGCGTGACAGGGACGAGCAATCAGCCCCAGCATTTT. It codes for CSVTGTSNQPQHF.

This chain joins TRBV7-9 and TRBJ2-5, with 12 bases aligning to TRBD1. V trimming: 6 bases; J trimming: 5 bases; junction bases outside the gene matches: 7. The CDR3 is made up of 15 amino acids. Germline V lookup: CDR1 SEHNR, CDR2 FQNEAQ (reference sequence). The CDR3 sequence: CASSSGTGGEETQYF. The CDR3 region has the DNA TGTGCCAGCAGTTCCGGGACAGGGGGCGAGGAGACCCAGTACTTC.

This rearrangement joins TRBV7-6 to TRBJ1-2; D uncertain. This CDR3 has 14 amino acids. V was cut by 6 bases and J by 4 bases, with 15 bases left in between. Germline values: CDR1 SGHVS, CDR2 FNYEAQ. CDR3 nucleotides: TGTGCCAGCAGGCTATCGACCGTTTCCTATGGCTACACCTTC. This gives the protein CASRLSTVSYGYTF.

The chain couples TRBV9 to TRBJ1-6; 9 positions match TRBD1. After removal of 3 bases from V and 5 bases from J, the junction contained 9 bases not matched to a gene. Germline V lookup: CDR1 SGDLS, CDR2 YYNGEE. This CDR3 is 17 amino acids long. The CDR3 DNA is TGTGCCAGCAGCGAAAGGGGGACAGGGTCCAATAATTCACCCCTCCACTTT. It translates to CASSERGTGSNNSPLHF.

The CDR3 DNA follows: TGTGCCAGCAGCGAGAGGGAGACAACTGAAGCTTTCTTT. Protein sequence: CASSERETTEAFF. The V call is TRBV2, the J call TRBJ1-1, with D uncertain. V was cut by 6 bases and J by 5 bases, with 13 bases left in between. Germline CDR1 SNHLY, CDR2 FYNNEI. CDR3 length: 13 residues. Full variable domain (rest looked up from reference TRBV2 and TRBJ1-1): EPEVTQTPSHQVTQMGQEVILRCVPISNHLYFYWYRQILGQKVEFLVSFYNNEISEKSEIFDDQFSVERPDGSNFTLKIRSTKLEDSAMYFCASSERETTEAFFGQGTRLTVV.

In this sample, this clonotype turned up many times. This chain connects TRBV3-1 to TRBJ1-5, with D unclear. Germline V gene sequence: CDR1 LGHDT, CDR2 YNNKEL (reference sequence). The CDR3 contains 15 residues. Trimming stripped 0 bases from V and 5 bases from J, with 11 bases between. The CDR3 loop reads CASSQDSAVYQPQHF. The CDR3 DNA reads as TGTGCCAGCAGCCAAGACAGCGCCGTTTATCAGCCCCAGCATTTT.

This clonotype has a handful of counts. This chain links TRBV2 with TRBJ2-2, with D perhaps matching TRBD2 (6 bases). CDR1 is SNHLY and CDR2 is FYNNEI in the germline V gene. The CDR3 is 13 residues long. Trimming cost V 7 bases and J 4 bases, with 10 bases left between them. The CDR3 DNA follows: TGTGCCAGCAAGGCGGGGATCACCGGGGAGCTGTTTTTT. Its protein is CASKAGITGELFF.

A word on this clonotype: Lacking the conserved final phenylalanine or tryptophan, this CDR3 likely reflects a read error. The limits of the CDR3 on the DNA are not certain, so only TCRdb's listed CDR3 is given. The chain employs TRBV29-1 and TRBJ2-3; the table gives TRBD1 as D, unverified against the DNA. The CDR3 extends over 15 residues, inclusive of both ends. Germline-derived CDR1 and CDR2 are SQVTM and ANQGSEA. The CDR3 here is CRHCATGGEHRYAVV.

The J gene is TRBJ2-7, the V gene TRBV20-1; TRBD2 is a possible D gene (6 bases). Germline CDR1 DFQATT, CDR2 SNEGSKA (reference sequence). CDR3 length: 15 residues. The germline V and J ends were trimmed by 6 bases and 0 bases, with 18 bases remaining between them. CDR3 sequence reads: CSAKPGTSSSYEQYF. DNA of the CDR3: TGCAGTGCAAAGCCAGGGACTTCGAGCTCCTACGAGCAGTACTTC.

This rearrangement joins TRBV9 to TRBJ1-1, with D tentatively TRBD1 (5 bases). The CDR3 loop spans 15 amino acids. V was trimmed by 4 bases and J by 4 bases, leaving 17 bases between them. CDR1 SGDLS and CDR2 YYNGEE come from the germline V gene. DNA for the CDR3: TGTGCCAGCAGCCTTGGGGCGAGGGCTAGCACTGAAGCTTTCTTT. It specifies CASSLGARASTEAFF.

This clonotype was counted only a few times. The chain links TRBV20-1 to TRBJ2-7, with TRBD2 matching 7 bases. This CDR3 spans 16 amino acids. Germline loops: CDR1 DFQATT, CDR2 SNEGSKA (reference sequence). Trimming cost V 5 bases and J 1 base; bases outside gene matches: 14. Here the CDR3 reads CSASPGTTLGSYEQYF. CDR3 nucleotides: TGCAGTGCTTCGCCCGGGACTACCTTGGGGTCCTACGAGCAGTACTTC.